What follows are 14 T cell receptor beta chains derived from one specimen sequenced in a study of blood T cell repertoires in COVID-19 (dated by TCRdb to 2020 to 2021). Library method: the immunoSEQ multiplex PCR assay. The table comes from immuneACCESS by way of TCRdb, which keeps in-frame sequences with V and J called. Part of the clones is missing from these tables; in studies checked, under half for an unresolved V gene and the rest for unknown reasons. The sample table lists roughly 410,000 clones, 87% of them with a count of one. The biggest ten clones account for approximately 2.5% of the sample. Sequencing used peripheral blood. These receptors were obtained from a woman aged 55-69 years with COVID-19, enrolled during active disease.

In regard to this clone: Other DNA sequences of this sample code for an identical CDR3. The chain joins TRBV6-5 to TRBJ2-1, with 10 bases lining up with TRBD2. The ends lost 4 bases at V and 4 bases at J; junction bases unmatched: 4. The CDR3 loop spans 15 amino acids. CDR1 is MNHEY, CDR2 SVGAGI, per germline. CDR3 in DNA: TGTGCCAGCAGTTTAGCGGGGGGTCCGTACAATGAGCAGTTCTTC. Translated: CASSLAGGPYNEQFF.

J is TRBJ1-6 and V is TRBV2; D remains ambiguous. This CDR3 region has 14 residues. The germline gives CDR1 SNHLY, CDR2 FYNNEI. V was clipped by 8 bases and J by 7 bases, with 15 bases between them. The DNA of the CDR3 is TGTGCCAGCGTGAAGGAACAGAAGAATTCACCCCTCCACTTT. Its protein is CASVKEQKNSPLHF.

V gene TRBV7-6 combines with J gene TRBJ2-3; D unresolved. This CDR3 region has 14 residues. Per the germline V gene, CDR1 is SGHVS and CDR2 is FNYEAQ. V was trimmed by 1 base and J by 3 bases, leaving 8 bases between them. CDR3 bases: TGTGCCAGCAGCTTAGGTAGCCAGACAGATACGCAGTATTTT. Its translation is CASSLGSQTDTQYF. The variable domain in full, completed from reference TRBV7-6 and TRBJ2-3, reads GAGVSQSPRYKVTKRGQDVALRCDPISGHVSLYWYRQALGQGPEFLTYFNYEAQQDKSGLPNDRFSAERPEGSISTLTIQRTEQRDSAMYRCASSLGSQTDTQYFGPGTRLTVL.

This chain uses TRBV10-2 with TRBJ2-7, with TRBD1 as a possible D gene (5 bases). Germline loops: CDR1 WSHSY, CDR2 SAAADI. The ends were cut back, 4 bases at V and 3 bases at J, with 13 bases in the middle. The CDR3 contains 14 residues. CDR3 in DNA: TGCGCCAGCAGTGCAGGACAAATTAACTACGAGCAGTACTTC. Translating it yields CASSAGQINYEQYF.

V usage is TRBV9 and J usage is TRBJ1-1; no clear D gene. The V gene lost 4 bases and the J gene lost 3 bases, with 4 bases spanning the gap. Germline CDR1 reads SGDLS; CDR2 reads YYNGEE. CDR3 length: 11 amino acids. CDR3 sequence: CASSSDTEAFF. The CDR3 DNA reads TGTGCCAGCAGCTCGGACACTGAAGCTTTCTTT.

The CDR3 bases are TGTGCCAGCAGTTTCCACGTCGGGAACATTCAGTACTTC. As protein: CASSFHVGNIQYF. The V call is TRBV28, the J call TRBJ2-4; D gene uncertain. The CDR3 covers 13 residues. Germline V gives CDR1 MDHEN, CDR2 SYDVKM. Trimming cost V 3 bases and J 7 bases, with 10 bases left between them. The whole variable domain, remainder taken from reference TRBV28 and TRBJ2-4, is DVKVTQSSRYLVKRTGEKVFLECVQDMDHENMFWYRQDPGLGLRLIYFSYDVKMKEKGDIPEGYSVSREKKERFSLILESASTNQTSMYLCASSFHVGNIQYFGAGTRLSVL.

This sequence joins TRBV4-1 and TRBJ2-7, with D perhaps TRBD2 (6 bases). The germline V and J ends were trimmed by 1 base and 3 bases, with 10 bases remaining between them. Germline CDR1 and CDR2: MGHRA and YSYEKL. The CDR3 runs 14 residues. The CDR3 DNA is TGCGCCAGCAGCCAAGGTGGAGGGAGCTACGAGCAGTACTTC. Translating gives CASSQGGGSYEQYF.

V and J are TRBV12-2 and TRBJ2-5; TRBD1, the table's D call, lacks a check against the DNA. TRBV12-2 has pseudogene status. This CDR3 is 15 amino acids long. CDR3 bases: TGTGCAAGTCGCTTAGTGAAGCAGGGACAAGAGACCCAGTACTTC. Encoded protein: CASRLVKQGQETQYF.

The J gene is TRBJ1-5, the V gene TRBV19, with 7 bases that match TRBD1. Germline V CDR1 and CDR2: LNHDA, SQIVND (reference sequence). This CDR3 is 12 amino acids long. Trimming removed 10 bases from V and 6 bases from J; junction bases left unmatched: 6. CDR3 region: CAIQGVGQPQHF. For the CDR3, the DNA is TGTGCCATCCAGGGGGTCGGTCAGCCCCAGCATTTT.

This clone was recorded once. Here the CDR3 reads CASSAGTGSPQHF. The CDR3 region has the DNA TGTGCCAGCAGTGCCGGGACAGGCTCGCCCCAGCATTTT. The chain employs TRBV12-3 or TRBV12-4 and TRBJ1-5, with 8 bases matching TRBD1. The CDR3 consists of 13 residues. V lost 5 bases, J lost 9 bases, and 6 bases stayed unmatched.

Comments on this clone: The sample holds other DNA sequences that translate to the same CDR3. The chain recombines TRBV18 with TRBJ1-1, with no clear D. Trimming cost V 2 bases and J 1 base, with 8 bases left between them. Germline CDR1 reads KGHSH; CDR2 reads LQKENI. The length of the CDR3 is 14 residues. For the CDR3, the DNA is TGTGCCAGCTCACCAGGTCAGTCGAACACTGAAGCTTTCTTT. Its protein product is CASSPGQSNTEAFF.

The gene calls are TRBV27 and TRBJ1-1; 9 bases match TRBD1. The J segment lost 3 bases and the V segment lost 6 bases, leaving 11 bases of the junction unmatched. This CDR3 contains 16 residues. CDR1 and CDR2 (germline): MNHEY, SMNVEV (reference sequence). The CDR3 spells CASRYYRGLGDTEAFF. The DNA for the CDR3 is TGTGCCAGCAGGTACTACAGGGGGCTCGGGGACACTGAAGCTTTCTTT.

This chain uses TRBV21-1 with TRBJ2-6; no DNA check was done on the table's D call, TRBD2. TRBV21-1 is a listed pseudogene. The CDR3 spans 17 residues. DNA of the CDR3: TGTGCCAGCAGCACTAGGAAAAGCGTCTCTGGGGCCAACGTCCTGACTTTC. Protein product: CASSTRKSVSGANVLTF.

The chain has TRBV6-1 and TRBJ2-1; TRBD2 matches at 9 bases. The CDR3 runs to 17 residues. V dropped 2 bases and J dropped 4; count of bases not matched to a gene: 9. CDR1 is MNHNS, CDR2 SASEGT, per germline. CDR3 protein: CASSELRGGRAYNEQFF. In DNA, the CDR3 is TGTGCCAGCAGTGAATTGCGGGGGGGCAGGGCTTACAATGAGCAGTTCTTC.